This T cell receptor (beta chain) was recorded in a study of blood T cells in healthy people across ages. For the study at large: About one barcoded beta molecule was captured per two T cells (by template switching).

General study points: The recorded TCR beta diversity per million T cells decreased in a roughly linear manner with age.

CDR1 is SNHLY, CDR2 FYNNEI, per germline. This CDR3 has 14 amino acids. V lost 8 bases and J 0 bases, leaving 12 bases between the germline ends. For this clonotype: The antigen is unknown. A read error may explain this, as a much larger clone is one base away.

A J-beta primer mix and a sample-barcoded 5' primer were used in a second PCR of roughly 6 to 11 cycles. One entry per CDR3 protein, called by TCRdb with MiXCR from the 5' RACE reads. The table lists about a million distinct CDR3 sequences, roughly 52% of them singletons, with 13% in the top ten. Material: blood. This chain uses TRBV2 with TRBJ2-3; tentative D call: TRBD2 (6 bases). The TCR sequence derives from a man aged 25 to 45 in good health. Here the CDR3 reads CASRGSGSTDTQYF. The DNA of the CDR3 is TGTGCCAGCCGGGGGAGCGGAAGCACAGATACGCAGTATTTT.